The rows below give T cell receptor beta chains drawn from one sample of a study of T cell changes during pregnancy in multiple sclerosis. Data came from immunoSEQ multiplex PCR; TCRdb stores just in-frame clones and leaves some out. The repertoire holds roughly 86,000 clones, around 94% seen once, with around 2.7% in the top ten. This specimen was peripheral blood, taken in the first trimester of pregnancy. The receptor set was obtained from a female donor with multiple sclerosis, enrolled in a pregnancy study. Each CDR3 is given with its conserved first and last residue. Size is stated for part of the rows, as once, few or many counts, or as a class when the clone is expanded.

clone size,V gene,CDR3 protein
NA,TRBV5-4,CASSLAGQANDLHF
once,TRBV18,CASSPIRQSNTEAFF
NA,TRBV6-1,CASSEALIAGLGTGELFF
once,TRBV28,CASSLSSGTGYTEAFF
NA,TRBV27,CASSPGTEFYGYTF
NA,TRBV11-2,CASSSGGGGNGYTF
NA,TRBV5-1,CASSLTGTDYEQYF
NA,TRBV18,CASSPLQASGANVLTF
once,TRBV9,CASSVGVQAGEQYF
once,TRBV5-1,CASNIDGSFPYNEQFF
NA,TRBV2,CASSFASHSVRSQYF
NA,TRBV18,CASSPMTGVSYNEQFF
NA,TRBV27,CASSTPTGTSTDTQYF
NA,TRBV18,CASSPLGQAYEQYF
NA,TRBV27,CASGPSGRSSYNEQFF
NA,TRBV28,CASSLFGGFYYEQYF
NA,TRBV6-5,CASSYRTGVSTDTQYF
NA,TRBV19,CASSIVGRENTEAFF
NA,TRBV19,CASRVGRGAGGLLQETQYF
NA,TRBV28,CASSSRLAGVYNEQFF
NA,TRBV7-9,CASSFLIGLAYTGELFF
NA,TRBV15,CATSRDWVGYRQATEKLFF
NA,TRBV9,CASSVTGNGGYTF
NA,TRBV4-3,CASSQVRGPPLYNEQFF
NA,TRBV9,CASSVATGRDLENEKLFF
NA,TRBV5-4,CASSRGPGAYEQYF
NA,TRBV4-2,CASSQTGSVQNYGYTF
NA,TRBV14,CASSSLGGSYNEQFF
NA,TRBV28,CASGDSYEQYF
few,TRBV29-1,CSVERRMNTEAFF
NA,TRBV4-1,CASSAGTSSYEQYF
NA,TRBV27,CASSLSSSGVTGELFF
NA,TRBV27,CASSPPITRSRNEQFF
once,TRBV10-3,CATYSGLQANVLTF
NA,TRBV2,CASSGPGAIAKNIQYF
NA,TRBV27,CASSSREIGYNEQFF
once,TRBV10-3,CAITRQGATGELFF
NA,TRBV28,CASSLSAGGLRYDKNIQYF
once,TRBV27,CASSFNGGVGAEANTEAFF
NA,TRBV2,CASSQTRTRNTGELFF
NA,TRBV6-5,CASSPDRGPQDTQYF
once,TRBV11-2,CASSWTGGYRETQYF
few,TRBV28,CASSLLSTEAFF
NA,TRBV25-1,CASSDPRQGDDEQYF
NA,TRBV5-1,CASSSGLAATYEQYF
NA,TRBV7-2,CASSSGLAGSYEQYF
NA,TRBV5-1,CAGRREAGLNTEAFF
NA,TRBV4-1,CASSRSGQGGTGGEKLFF
NA,TRBV27,CATGLAGGSEQFF